Listed below are T cell receptor beta chains from one sample, sequenced in a study of T cells in Graves' hyperthyroidism and ophthalmopathy. TCRdb re-called the multiplex PCR reads through MiXCR, storing one row per CDR3 protein. This sample has about 600,000 distinct CDR3 sequences; 13% to 15% occur once, and the top ten carry about 6.6%. The source material was blood. The receptors were sampled from a woman aged 18-29 years with Graves' ophthalmopathy. The CDR3 runs from the conserved cysteine through the conserved F or W. The D gene is left open where the match is weak. Some rows mark clone size as missing; the rest say once, few, many or name a class of expanded clone.

d_gene: NA
v_gene: TRBV3-1
abundance: few
j_gene: TRBJ2-4
CDR3nt: TGTGCCAGCAGCCAACAGATAACAGGGAGGGGAAACATTCAGTACTTC
CDR3aa: CASSQQITGRGNIQYF

d_gene: TRBD1
v_gene: TRBV6-1
abundance: many
j_gene: TRBJ2-5
CDR3nt: TGTGCCAGCAGTGACCCGGGACAGGGACAAGAGACCCAGTACTTC
CDR3aa: CASSDPGQGQETQYF

d_gene: NA
v_gene: TRBV7-3
abundance: many
j_gene: TRBJ2-7
CDR3nt: TGTGCCAGCAGCTACGGGCCATCCTACGAGCAGTACTTC
CDR3aa: CASSYGPSYEQYF

d_gene: NA
v_gene: TRBV13
abundance: many
j_gene: TRBJ2-7
CDR3nt: TGTGCCAGCAGCTTAGAACAGGAAGACGAGCAGTACTTC
CDR3aa: CASSLEQEDEQYF

d_gene: TRBD1
v_gene: TRBV28
abundance: many
j_gene: TRBJ2-2
CDR3nt: TGTGCCAGCAGCACACGGGACAGCGCGAACACCGGGGAGCTGTTTTTT
CDR3aa: CASSTRDSANTGELFF

d_gene: TRBD2
v_gene: TRBV30
abundance: NA
j_gene: TRBJ2-5
CDR3nt: TGTGCCTGGAGCCTTATCCCCCCTAGCGGAAAAGAGACCCAGTACTTC
CDR3aa: CAWSLIPPSGKETQYF

d_gene: TRBD1
v_gene: TRBV5-4
abundance: NA
j_gene: TRBJ2-3
CDR3nt: TGTGCCAGCAGCGAAGGGACAGGGCACTTCACAGATACGCAGTATTTT
CDR3aa: CASSEGTGHFTDTQYF

d_gene: TRBD1
v_gene: TRBV27
abundance: many
j_gene: TRBJ2-7
CDR3nt: TGTGCCAGCAGTTTATACCCGGGACAGTCCTACGAGCAGTACTTC
CDR3aa: CASSLYPGQSYEQYF

d_gene: TRBD1
v_gene: TRBV28
abundance: many
j_gene: TRBJ1-1
CDR3nt: TGTGCCAGCAGTACAGGGGTACGAACTGAAGCTTTCTTT
CDR3aa: CASSTGVRTEAFF

d_gene: NA
v_gene: TRBV19
abundance: NA
j_gene: TRBJ2-1
CDR3nt: TGTGCCAGTAGTACCCTGGCGGGGGCAGCCTACAATGAGCAGTTCTTC
CDR3aa: CASSTLAGAAYNEQFF

d_gene: TRBD1
v_gene: TRBV2
abundance: NA
j_gene: TRBJ2-7
CDR3nt: TGTGCCAGCAGGCCGGACAGGGGGCTATCCGAGCAGTACTTC
CDR3aa: CASRPDRGLSEQYF

d_gene: TRBD1
v_gene: TRBV9
abundance: NA
j_gene: TRBJ2-3
CDR3nt: TGTGCCAGCAGCGTAGTCCAGGGGGCAGCCCCTAGCACAGATACGCAGTATTTT
CDR3aa: CASSVVQGAAPSTDTQYF

d_gene: TRBD2
v_gene: TRBV15
abundance: many
j_gene: TRBJ2-3
CDR3nt: TGTGCCACCAGCAGCGGGACTAGCGGGAGGAGCTATACGCAGTATTTT
CDR3aa: CATSSGTSGRSYTQYF

d_gene: NA
v_gene: TRBV29-1
abundance: many
j_gene: TRBJ2-1
CDR3nt: TGCAGCGTTGAAGAGGCCTGGGGGAATGAGCAGTTCTTC
CDR3aa: CSVEEAWGNEQFF

d_gene: NA
v_gene: TRBV5-5
abundance: many
j_gene: TRBJ1-2
CDR3nt: TGTGCCAGCAGCTTGCGAGCGGTCTCTTATGGCTACACCTTC
CDR3aa: CASSLRAVSYGYTF

d_gene: NA
v_gene: TRBV4-1
abundance: NA
j_gene: TRBJ1-3
CDR3nt: TGCGCCAGCAGCCAAGTGTTGGGGGACTCTGGAAACACCATATATTTT
CDR3aa: CASSQVLGDSGNTIYF

d_gene: TRBD1
v_gene: TRBV27
abundance: many
j_gene: TRBJ2-1
CDR3nt: TGTGCCAGCAGTTTCGGGACAGGGGGCGAGAATGAGCAGTTCTTC
CDR3aa: CASSFGTGGENEQFF

d_gene: NA
v_gene: TRBV27
abundance: many
j_gene: TRBJ2-7
CDR3nt: TGTGCCAGCAGTCCTTCCCCTTCCGGGTTTGGGCCCTACGAGCAGTACTTC
CDR3aa: CASSPSPSGFGPYEQYF

d_gene: TRBD1
v_gene: TRBV20-1
abundance: many
j_gene: TRBJ1-1
CDR3nt: TGCAGTCCCCGAGACAGGGGAATGAACACTGAAGCTTTCTTT
CDR3aa: CSPRDRGMNTEAFF

d_gene: NA
v_gene: TRBV15
abundance: NA
j_gene: TRBJ2-5
CDR3nt: TGTGCCACCAGCAGCGACATACGAGAATCCCAGTACTTC
CDR3aa: CATSSDIRESQYF

d_gene: TRBD2
v_gene: TRBV20-1
abundance: many
j_gene: TRBJ2-1
CDR3nt: TGCAGTGCTTCCCGGACTAGCGGGAGCTCCTACAATGAGCAGTTCTTC
CDR3aa: CSASRTSGSSYNEQFF

d_gene: TRBD1
v_gene: TRBV6-1
abundance: many
j_gene: TRBJ2-7
CDR3nt: TGTGCCAGCAGGGACAGGGGGCGAGAGCAGTACTTC
CDR3aa: CASRDRGREQYF

d_gene: NA
v_gene: TRBV28
abundance: many
j_gene: TRBJ1-4
CDR3nt: TGTGCCAGCAGTTTCTACGGCAGGGGCTTTCGTGAAAAACTGTTTTTT
CDR3aa: CASSFYGRGFREKLFF

d_gene: TRBD1
v_gene: TRBV5-1
abundance: many
j_gene: TRBJ1-5
CDR3nt: TGCGCCAGCAGTGCCGGGACAGGGTATCATCAGCCCCAGCATTTT
CDR3aa: CASSAGTGYHQPQHF

d_gene: NA
v_gene: TRBV24-1
abundance: few
j_gene: TRBJ1-1
CDR3nt: TGTGCCACCAGTGAGAACAGGGATAACACTGAAGCTTTCTTT
CDR3aa: CATSENRDNTEAFF

d_gene: NA
v_gene: TRBV7-9
abundance: few
j_gene: TRBJ2-5
CDR3nt: TGTGCCAGCAGCTTAGTCGGAAAACAAGAGACCCAGTACTTC
CDR3aa: CASSLVGKQETQYF

d_gene: NA
v_gene: TRBV19
abundance: NA
j_gene: TRBJ1-1
CDR3nt: TGTGCCAGTCATTCTCCGGGGCCAGGAGCTTTCTTT
CDR3aa: CASHSPGPGAFF

d_gene: NA
v_gene: TRBV5-6
abundance: NA
j_gene: TRBJ2-4
CDR3nt: TGTGCCAGCGGGGCCAAAAACATTCAGTACTTC
CDR3aa: CASGAKNIQYF

d_gene: TRBD1
v_gene: TRBV6-2/TRBV6-3
abundance: many
j_gene: TRBJ2-1
CDR3nt: TGTGCCAGCAGGCCATCGACAGGGTACAATGAGCAGTTCTTC
CDR3aa: CASRPSTGYNEQFF

d_gene: NA
v_gene: TRBV27
abundance: few
j_gene: TRBJ2-3
CDR3nt: TGTGCCAGCAGTATAATTGGCGGGAACACAGATACGCAGTATTTT
CDR3aa: CASSIIGGNTDTQYF

d_gene: TRBD1
v_gene: TRBV12-3/TRBV12-4
abundance: many
j_gene: TRBJ2-2
CDR3nt: TGTGCCAGCAGTTTCGAGGGTAGGACAGGGAGCTCCGGGGAGCTGTTTTTT
CDR3aa: CASSFEGRTGSSGELFF

d_gene: TRBD2
v_gene: TRBV4-2
abundance: NA
j_gene: TRBJ2-3
CDR3nt: TGTGCCAGCAGCCAAGAAAATAGCGGGAGGGGCACAGATACGCAGTATTTT
CDR3aa: CASSQENSGRGTDTQYF

d_gene: NA
v_gene: TRBV5-1
abundance: NA
j_gene: TRBJ2-7
CDR3nt: TGCGCCAGCAGCTTGGGGACTCCCGTCTACGAGCAGTACTTC
CDR3aa: CASSLGTPVYEQYF

d_gene: NA
v_gene: TRBV6-1
abundance: many
j_gene: TRBJ1-5
CDR3nt: TGTGCCAGCATTCCACACCCAACGAACCCGGCCAGCAATCAGCCCCAGCATTTT
CDR3aa: CASIPHPTNPASNQPQHF

d_gene: NA
v_gene: TRBV6-1
abundance: few
j_gene: TRBJ2-7
CDR3nt: TGTGCCAGCAGGGTGGGTGGCGAGCAGTACTTC
CDR3aa: CASRVGGEQYF

d_gene: TRBD1
v_gene: TRBV24-1
abundance: many
j_gene: TRBJ2-5
CDR3nt: TGTGCCACCAGTGATTTGCTGACAGGGGAGACCCAGTACTTC
CDR3aa: CATSDLLTGETQYF

d_gene: NA
v_gene: TRBV28
abundance: many
j_gene: TRBJ2-2
CDR3nt: TGTGCCAGCAGTTTACAGGAGACCGGGGAGCTGTTTTTT
CDR3aa: CASSLQETGELFF

d_gene: NA
v_gene: TRBV4-1
abundance: NA
j_gene: TRBJ2-7
CDR3nt: TGCGCCAGCAGCCAAGTCTTAGGGAGACCCCACGAGCAGTACTTC
CDR3aa: CASSQVLGRPHEQYF

d_gene: TRBD2
v_gene: TRBV25-1
abundance: NA
j_gene: TRBJ2-1
CDR3nt: TGTGCCACCTCCGGGGGGGACGTGTACAATGAGCAGTTCTTC
CDR3aa: CATSGGDVYNEQFF

d_gene: NA
v_gene: TRBV28
abundance: many
j_gene: TRBJ1-1
CDR3nt: TGTGCCAGCACCTTATGGGGGGGGGGATTTGAAGCTTTCTTT
CDR3aa: CASTLWGGGFEAFF

d_gene: NA
v_gene: TRBV30
abundance: many
j_gene: TRBJ1-1
CDR3nt: TGTGCCTGGAGTACAAAACAGGAGATGAACACTGAAGCTTTCTTT
CDR3aa: CAWSTKQEMNTEAFF

d_gene: TRBD1
v_gene: TRBV7-9
abundance: NA
j_gene: TRBJ2-5
CDR3nt: TGCGCCAGCAGCGCGAAGGGGGCTCGAGAGACCCAGTACTTC
CDR3aa: CASSAKGARETQYF

d_gene: TRBD1
v_gene: TRBV27
abundance: few
j_gene: TRBJ2-5
CDR3nt: TGTGCCAGCAGTACAAAAATCTGGGACAGGGGGCATGAGACCCAGTACTTC
CDR3aa: CASSTKIWDRGHETQYF

d_gene: NA
v_gene: TRBV7-8
abundance: many
j_gene: TRBJ2-3
CDR3nt: TGTGCCAGCAGCGCCCCCTGGGGGGATGCGATTGGGACAGATACGCAGTATTTT
CDR3aa: CASSAPWGDAIGTDTQYF

d_gene: TRBD1
v_gene: TRBV6-2/TRBV6-3
abundance: NA
j_gene: TRBJ2-1
CDR3nt: TGTGCCAGCAGTGCCCTAGGGGGCGGCAATGAGCAGTTCTTC
CDR3aa: CASSALGGGNEQFF

d_gene: TRBD2
v_gene: TRBV7-9
abundance: NA
j_gene: TRBJ2-3
CDR3nt: TGTGCCAGCAGCGACGCGACGGGAGGGGCCCCAAATCCAGATACGCAGTATTTT
CDR3aa: CASSDATGGAPNPDTQYF

d_gene: NA
v_gene: TRBV30
abundance: many
j_gene: TRBJ1-1
CDR3nt: TGTGCCTGGAGTCCACCGACCACACGGGGGGCTTTCTTT
CDR3aa: CAWSPPTTRGAFF

d_gene: NA
v_gene: TRBV5-6
abundance: few
j_gene: TRBJ1-5
CDR3nt: TGTGCCAGCAGCTCTACACATACGGGTCAGCCCCAGCATTTT
CDR3aa: CASSSTHTGQPQHF

d_gene: TRBD1
v_gene: TRBV5-5
abundance: NA
j_gene: TRBJ2-6
CDR3nt: TGTGCCAGCAGCCCGAGAGGGACAGGGGGTTATTTGCCCATGGCCAACGTCCTGACTTTC
CDR3aa: CASSPRGTGGYLPMANVLTF

d_gene: TRBD1
v_gene: TRBV4-3
abundance: NA
j_gene: TRBJ2-4
CDR3nt: TGCGCCAGCAGCCTACGCCGGGACAGCCTAGCCAAAAACATTCAGTACTTC
CDR3aa: CASSLRRDSLAKNIQYF

d_gene: NA
v_gene: TRBV14
abundance: NA
j_gene: TRBJ2-1
CDR3nt: TGTGCCAGCAGCCAAGATCGGGTGTTAAGCTCCTACAATGAGCAGTTCTTC
CDR3aa: CASSQDRVLSSYNEQFF

d_gene: TRBD1
v_gene: TRBV20-1
abundance: many
j_gene: TRBJ1-2
CDR3nt: TGCAGTGCTAGCCTCGACAGGGATGTTGGCTACACCTTC
CDR3aa: CSASLDRDVGYTF

d_gene: NA
v_gene: TRBV4-3
abundance: NA
j_gene: TRBJ1-1
CDR3nt: TGCGCCAGCAGCCAATTTCCTTACGAGAACACTGAAGCTTTCTTT
CDR3aa: CASSQFPYENTEAFF

d_gene: NA
v_gene: TRBV3-1
abundance: many
j_gene: TRBJ2-5
CDR3nt: TGTGCCAGCAGCCCCCAGTCACACCAAGAGACCCAGTACTTC
CDR3aa: CASSPQSHQETQYF

d_gene: TRBD2
v_gene: TRBV14
abundance: NA
j_gene: TRBJ2-5
CDR3nt: TGTGCCAGCAGCGTAGGAGCGGGAGCAGGGAGATTAACCCAGTACTTC
CDR3aa: CASSVGAGAGRLTQYF

d_gene: NA
v_gene: TRBV18
abundance: few
j_gene: TRBJ2-3
CDR3nt: TGTGCCAGCTCACCACCGCCAGACACAGATACGCAGTATTTT
CDR3aa: CASSPPPDTDTQYF